These T cell receptor beta chains were read from a single sample in a study of a mutant IDH1 vaccine in newly diagnosed glioma. Their cognate antigens are unknown. Only in-frame clones appear in the TCRdb table, and some are missing; sequencing was by immunoSEQ multiplex PCR. The sample consists of approximately 56,000 clones, roughly 80% of them appearing once. Sequences were derived from PBMCs, sampled from a glioma patient whose treatment included an IDH1 peptide vaccine. These receptors were collected from a man aged 50 to 60 with glioma. Both conserved end residues are part of each CDR3. Fields, in order: V gene, J gene, D gene, clone size, CDR3 protein, CDR3 DNA. The D gene is left open where the match is weak. Only some rows state a clone size, as once, few, many or a class for expanded clones.

TRBV14	TRBJ2-7	TRBD2	.	CASSPLGLAGWNEQYF	TGTGCCAGCAGCCCACTGGGACTAGCGGGGTGGAACGAGCAGTACTTC
TRBV11-2	TRBJ1-3	.	.	CASSFGTGNTIYF	TGTGCCAGCAGCTTCGGGACTGGAAACACCATATATTTT
TRBV7-6	TRBJ2-6	.	.	CASSLWGGGLSGANVLTF	TGTGCCAGCAGCTTATGGGGTGGGGGGCTCTCTGGGGCCAACGTCCTGACTTTC
TRBV28	TRBJ2-7	TRBD1	.	CASSPPTGGGTYEQYF	TGTGCCAGCAGTCCACCGACAGGGGGCGGCACCTACGAGCAGTACTTC
TRBV19	TRBJ1-6	.	.	CASSIANSPLHF	TGTGCCAGTAGTATAGCGAATTCACCCCTCCACTTT
TRBV2	TRBJ1-5	.	.	CASSEEERPQHF	TGTGCCAGCAGTGAGGAGGAGAGGCCCCAGCATTTT
TRBV11-2	TRBJ1-3	.	.	CASSLAFGNTIYF	TGTGCCAGCAGCTTAGCCTTCGGAAACACCATATATTTT
TRBV7-9	TRBJ1-4	.	.	CASSPRGLRGSNEKLFF	TGTGCCAGCAGCCCCCGGGGCTTGCGGGGGTCGAATGAAAAACTGTTTTTT
TRBV30	TRBJ2-1	.	.	CAFGRPGANEQFF	TGTGCCTTTGGACGTCCAGGGGCCAATGAGCAGTTCTTC
TRBV7-7	TRBJ2-1	TRBD2	few	CASSLGGGRAEQFF	TGTGCTAGCAGCTTAGGCGGGGGTCGGGCTGAGCAGTTCTTC
TRBV10-3	TRBJ2-1	.	.	CAIRDTNEQFF	TGTGCCATCAGGGATACCAATGAGCAGTTCTTC
TRBV30	TRBJ1-2	.	.	CAWRSGGNYGYTF	TGTGCCTGGAGGAGTGGGGGAAACTATGGCTACACCTTC
TRBV6-5	TRBJ2-4	.	.	CASSRNRGGKNIQYF	TGTGCCAGCAGCAGGAACAGGGGAGGCAAAAACATTCAGTACTTC
TRBV19	TRBJ1-1	TRBD1	.	CASSPRPDRVNTEAFF	TGTGCCAGTAGCCCCCGGCCGGACAGGGTGAACACTGAAGCTTTCTTT
TRBV5-1	TRBJ2-2	TRBD1	.	CASSLAKRGLGGELFF	TGCGCCAGCAGCTTGGCCAAGAGGGGGCTAGGCGGGGAGCTGTTTTTT
TRBV29-1	TRBJ1-2	TRBD1	.	CSARTGNYGYTF	TGCAGCGCGAGGACAGGGAACTATGGCTACACCTTC
TRBV5-4	TRBJ2-1	TRBD2	.	CASKERGGSNEQFF	TGTGCCTCTAAGGAGCGGGGGGGCTCCAATGAGCAGTTCTTC
TRBV6-5	TRBJ2-7	.	.	CASSYLGQGSEQYF	TGTGCCAGCAGTTACCTCGGGCAGGGGTCCGAGCAGTACTTC
TRBV30	TRBJ1-4	.	.	CAWRHSSTNEKLFF	TGTGCCTGGAGACACTCAAGCACTAATGAAAAACTGTTTTTT
TRBV7-8	TRBJ1-1	TRBD1	.	CASSSYRGGAFF	TGTGCCAGCAGCTCTTACAGGGGGGGAGCTTTCTTT
TRBV27	TRBJ1-2	.	.	CASSWDSSLTGYTF	TGTGCCAGCAGTTGGGACTCAAGTTTGACTGGCTACACCTTC
TRBV7-2	TRBJ1-3	TRBD1	.	CASSITGTGGSGNTIYF	TGTGCCAGCAGCATCACCGGGACAGGGGGCTCTGGAAACACCATATATTTT
TRBV15	TRBJ2-5	.	.	CATSRDPQQQETQYF	TGTGCCACCAGCAGAGATCCGCAGCAACAAGAGACCCAGTACTTC
TRBV6-1	TRBJ2-7	.	few	CASSATDFYEQYF	TGTGCCAGCAGCGCGACAGACTTCTACGAGCAGTACTTC
TRBV5-4	TRBJ1-1	TRBD1	few	CASSSVGQGAYTEAFF	TGTGCCAGCAGCTCTGTCGGACAGGGGGCTTACACTGAAGCTTTCTTT
TRBV4-1	TRBJ1-2	TRBD1	.	CASSQERETGAYYGYTF	TGCGCCAGCAGCCAAGAGAGAGAGACAGGGGCGTACTATGGCTACACCTTC
TRBV7-3	TRBJ1-3	TRBD1	.	CASSSGTGTGNTIYF	TGTGCCAGCAGTTCCGGGACAGGGACGGGAAACACCATATATTTT
TRBV19	TRBJ2-5	.	.	CASSNRHQETQYF	TGTGCCAGTAGTAATCGCCACCAAGAGACCCAGTACTTC
TRBV4-1	TRBJ1-2	.	.	CASSLEQGYGYTF	TGCGCCAGCAGCCTCGAACAGGGATACGGCTACACCTTC
TRBV6-1	TRBJ1-1	.	.	CASTVRRAGSTEAFF	TGTGCCAGCACTGTGAGGAGGGCCGGAAGCACTGAAGCTTTCTTT
TRBV25-1	TRBJ2-1	.	.	CASSETAYNEQFF	TGTGCCAGCAGTGAGACAGCCTACAATGAGCAGTTCTTC
TRBV6-1	TRBJ1-5	.	.	CASRRGESSNQPQHF	TGTGCCAGCAGGAGGGGGGAGTCGAGCAATCAGCCCCAGCATTTT
TRBV7-6	TRBJ2-7	.	.	CASSLGPLEQYF	TGTGCCAGCAGCCTGGGACCTCTCGAGCAGTACTTC
TRBV5-8	TRBJ2-6	.	.	CASMPSDSGANVLTF	TGTGCCAGCATGCCAAGTGACTCTGGGGCCAACGTCCTGACTTTC
TRBV9	TRBJ2-1	.	once	CASSSGLAYNEQFF	TGTGCCAGCAGCTCGGGACTGGCCTACAATGAGCAGTTCTTC
TRBV2	TRBJ2-2	TRBD1	.	CASSDLLTGELSGELFF	TGTGCCAGCAGTGACTTGCTGACAGGGGAGCTGTCCGGGGAGCTGTTTTTT
TRBV5-6	TRBJ1-2	.	once	CASSLGRLNYGYTF	TGTGCCAGCAGCTTGGGGCGCCTTAACTATGGCTACACCTTC
TRBV18	TRBJ2-3	TRBD1	.	CASSPGQVGTDTQYF	TGTGCCAGCTCACCTGGACAGGTTGGCACAGATACGCAGTATTTT
TRBV20-1	TRBJ1-2	.	once	CSALDIGGYTF	TGCAGTGCTCTCGACATTGGTGGCTACACCTTC
TRBV25-1	TRBJ2-2	.	few	CASSSSRANTGELFF	TGTGCCAGCAGTTCTAGCAGGGCGAACACCGGGGAGCTGTTTTTT
TRBV6-1	TRBJ1-1	TRBD1	.	CASSEEGQGWTEAFF	TGTGCCAGCAGTGAAGAGGGACAGGGCTGGACTGAAGCTTTCTTT
TRBV13	TRBJ1-2	TRBD1	.	CASSMDRVGYTF	TGTGCCAGCAGCATGGACAGGGTGGGCTACACCTTC
TRBV14	TRBJ2-2	TRBD1	.	CASSQQGDTGELFF	TGTGCCAGCAGCCAACAGGGGGACACCGGGGAGCTGTTTTTT
TRBV4-3	TRBJ1-5	.	few	CASSQDKGPHYQPQHF	TGCGCCAGCAGCCAAGACAAAGGGCCGCACTATCAGCCCCAGCATTTT
TRBV7-9	TRBJ1-2	.	.	CASSLATVNYGYTF	TGTGCCAGCAGCTTAGCGACAGTTAACTATGGCTACACCTTC
TRBV25-1	TRBJ2-2	TRBD2	once	CASSQSGGENTGELFF	TGTGCCAGCAGTCAAAGCGGGGGCGAGAACACCGGGGAGCTGTTTTTT
TRBV6-6	TRBJ1-1	.	.	CASSYGTGNTEAFF	TGTGCCAGCAGTTACGGGACTGGCAACACTGAAGCTTTCTTT
TRBV7-2	TRBJ2-1	.	.	CASSFLRGRNEQFF	TGTGCCAGCAGCTTTTTACGGGGGCGGAATGAGCAGTTCTTC
TRBV19	TRBJ1-2	.	.	CASSIVGGLGYGYTF	TGTGCCAGTAGTATAGTCGGAGGATTGGGGTATGGCTACACCTTC
TRBV2	TRBJ1-1	.	.	CASSEVLQEAFF	TGTGCCAGCAGTGAGGTTCTGCAGGAAGCTTTCTTT
TRBV10-1	TRBJ2-5	TRBD1	.	CASSDLMGDRRYQETQYF	TGCGCCAGCAGTGACCTCATGGGGGACAGGAGGTACCAAGAGACCCAGTACTTC
TRBV28	TRBJ2-1	TRBD2	once	CASSSLGTRLDEQFF	TGTGCCAGCAGTTCCCTCGGGACTAGGCTCGATGAGCAGTTCTTC
TRBV6-1	TRBJ2-4	TRBD2	.	CASSGGLAGGLKNIQYF	TGTGCCAGCAGTGGGGGCCTAGCGGGGGGCCTTAAAAACATTCAGTACTTC
TRBV28	TRBJ2-3	.	.	CASRGRGRRDTQYF	TGTGCCAGCAGAGGAAGGGGCCGTCGGGATACGCAGTATTTT
TRBV28	TRBJ2-1	.	few	CASSLGGRAGNEQFF	TGTGCCAGCAGTTTAGGGGGCAGGGCTGGCAATGAGCAGTTCTTC